A selection of T cell receptor beta chains follows, all from one sample in a study of blood T cells in healthy people across ages. Each CDR3 protein gets one entry after TCRdb re-called the 5' RACE reads with MiXCR. The sample contains about 930,000 distinct CDR3 sequences, roughly 29% of which appear only once. The same sample was also studied in work on T cells of mothers and their children.

The specimen sequenced was blood. The receptors were gathered from a middle-aged woman in good health. Each CDR3 is given with its conserved first and last residue. The D gene is left open where the match is weak. Not every row has a clone size; where given, it reads once, few, many or a size class.

D gene,V gene,J gene,clone size,CDR3 DNA,CDR3 protein
-,TRBV7-2,TRBJ2-1,many,TGTGCCAGCAGCTTAGCGCTACCCCAGGCCGAATGGGGCAATGAGCAGTTCTTC,CASSLALPQAEWGNEQFF
-,TRBV3-1,TRBJ1-6,-,TGTGCCAGCGCGGCGTTTGGGGGCAAGTATAATTCACCCCTCCACTTT,CASAAFGGKYNSPLHF
-,TRBV11-2,TRBJ2-1,-,TGTGCCAGCAGCTTACGGGGGGCGCAAGACAATGAGCAGTTCTTC,CASSLRGAQDNEQFF
TRBD2,TRBV20-1,TRBJ2-1,-,TGCAGTGCGTATACACGGGGACTACCAACCTACAATGAGCAGTTCTTC,CSAYTRGLPTYNEQFF
TRBD1,TRBV12-3/TRBV12-4,TRBJ2-4,few,TGTGCCAGCAGTCTAACAGGGGGAATAGCCAAAAACATTCAGTACTTC,CASSLTGGIAKNIQYF
-,TRBV5-6,TRBJ2-4,many,TGTGCCAGCAGCTCCCTCGGGGCCAAAAACATTCAGTACTTC,CASSSLGAKNIQYF
TRBD2,TRBV7-9,TRBJ2-3,-,TGTGCCAGCAGCTCCCCGGGACTAGCGGGGGGACTGAGATCCACAGATACGCAGTATTTT,CASSSPGLAGGLRSTDTQYF
-,TRBV4-3,TRBJ1-2,many,TGCGCCAGCAGCCAAGAAAGGGTTGGGACTGGCTACACCTTC,CASSQERVGTGYTF
-,TRBV7-2,TRBJ2-1,many,TGTGCCAGCAGCTTGGGTAGGGCTTTGGATGAGCAGTTCTTC,CASSLGRALDEQFF
TRBD2,TRBV9,TRBJ2-1,-,TGTGCCAGCAGCGTTTCCGGGCGGGGGGTAGACAATGAGCAGTTCTTC,CASSVSGRGVDNEQFF
-,TRBV7-9,TRBJ2-3,many,TGTGCCAGCGCCAAAGGTGGACCTAGAGGCACAGATACGCAGTATTTT,CASAKGGPRGTDTQYF
TRBD1,TRBV20-1,TRBJ2-7,many,TGCAGTGCCCCAGTGACAGGGGGTGGGTACGAGCAGTACTTC,CSAPVTGGGYEQYF
TRBD2,TRBV20-1,TRBJ2-1,-,TGCAGTGCTAGACGGCGGGGGGCTCCTTCGGGGGCCAATGAGCAGTTCTTC,CSARRRGAPSGANEQFF
-,TRBV29-1,TRBJ2-3,-,TGCAGCGTTGAAGATCCCCCTAGCACAGATACGCAGTATTTT,CSVEDPPSTDTQYF
-,TRBV4-1,TRBJ2-6,-,TGCGCCAGCAGCCAATCCGAACAGAGCTCTGGGGCCAACGTCCTGACTTTC,CASSQSEQSSGANVLTF
TRBD1,TRBV5-1,TRBJ1-1,few,TGCGCCAGCAGCGACCAGGGGGCTTTCATGAACACTGAAGCTTTCTTT,CASSDQGAFMNTEAFF
TRBD1,TRBV6-5,TRBJ2-7,-,TGTGCCAGCAGTTACGGACAGGGTCTTTTCTACGAGCAGTACTTC,CASSYGQGLFYEQYF
-,TRBV3-1,TRBJ1-1,few,TGTGCCAGCAGCCAAGATCGCTTACAGGGAAAGAACACTGAAGCTTTCTTT,CASSQDRLQGKNTEAFF
-,TRBV6-5,TRBJ2-6,-,TGTGCCAGCAGTTACCTCAGGGGGGCCAACGTCCTGACTTTC,CASSYLRGANVLTF
-,TRBV20-1,TRBJ2-7,few,TGCAGTGCTAGAGATCCACCGGGGGACTCCTACGAGCAGTACTTC,CSARDPPGDSYEQYF
TRBD1,TRBV4-1,TRBJ2-7,many,TGCGCCAGCAGCCAAGTCCCGACAGGGGGAGGTTACGAGCAGTACTTC,CASSQVPTGGGYEQYF
-,TRBV7-2,TRBJ1-1,many,TGTGCCAGCAGCTCACGGGCCCCGGGGGCTGAAGCTTTCTTT,CASSSRAPGAEAFF
TRBD2,TRBV7-2,TRBJ2-7,-,TGTGCCAGCAGCTACTCTAGCGGGGGCGAGCAGTACTTC,CASSYSSGGEQYF
-,TRBV29-1,TRBJ2-5,many,TGCAGCGTTGAACAGGGGCGTGGGGAGACCCAGTACTTC,CSVEQGRGETQYF
-,TRBV28,TRBJ1-5,many,TGTGCCAGCAGTTTTTGGGCTAATCAGCCCCAGCATTTT,CASSFWANQPQHF
-,TRBV10-3,TRBJ1-3,few,TGTGCCATCAGTGGGGGGACGGCCTCTGGAAACACCATATATTTT,CAISGGTASGNTIYF
-,TRBV5-1,TRBJ2-2,-,TGCGCCAGCTGTAGGCGAACGAACACCGGGGAGCTGTTTTTT,CASCRRTNTGELFF
-,TRBV9,TRBJ2-7,-,TGTGCCAGCAGCGAGGGGACGCTAACAACCTACGGGCAGTACTTC,CASSEGTLTTYGQYF
-,TRBV12-3/TRBV12-4,TRBJ1-1,few,TGTGCCAGCAGTTTAGCCGAAATCACTGAAGCTTTCTTT,CASSLAEITEAFF
TRBD1,TRBV29-1,TRBJ2-4,-,TGCAGCGTAAGACAGGGGGAGAACATTCAGTACTTC,CSVRQGENIQYF
-,TRBV28,TRBJ1-5,few,TGTGCCAGCAGTACTCAGGGAGTCAATCAGCCCCAGCATTTT,CASSTQGVNQPQHF
-,TRBV20-1,TRBJ1-1,many,TGCAGTGCTAGTACCCGGTTGGGTAAGAACACTGAAGCTTTCTTT,CSASTRLGKNTEAFF
-,TRBV20-1,TRBJ1-1,-,TGCAGTGCGAGAAGAGGGGAAATGAACACTGAAGCTTTCTTT,CSARRGEMNTEAFF
-,TRBV29-1,TRBJ2-4,-,TGCAGCGTTGGAGAGACAGTCCCTCTTCGCAAGCAGTACTTC,CSVGETVPLRKQYF
-,TRBV6-6,TRBJ2-7,-,TGTGCCAGCAGTTTTGGCAGAGTATTCTACGAGCAGTACTTC,CASSFGRVFYEQYF
-,TRBV5-1,TRBJ2-7,many,TGCGCCAGCAGAAGACCCGGCGGATCCTACGAGCAGTACTTC,CASRRPGGSYEQYF
-,TRBV5-1,TRBJ2-7,-,TGCGCCAGCAGCTTGGGGATCGCGGGCTCCTACAATGAGCAGTACTTC,CASSLGIAGSYNEQYF
TRBD2,TRBV7-2,TRBJ2-1,many,TGTGCCAGCAGCCCGTCCGGGACTAGTTCTCGGGGCTCCTACAATGAGCAGTTCTTC,CASSPSGTSSRGSYNEQFF
-,TRBV4-3,TRBJ1-2,few,TGCGCCAGCAGCCAAGGTCTCGCAGGGCCTGGGGATGGCTACACCTTC,CASSQGLAGPGDGYTF
-,TRBV12-3/TRBV12-4,TRBJ2-7,many,TGTGCCAGCAGTTTCCACAGGACTTCCTACGAGCAGTACTTC,CASSFHRTSYEQYF
-,TRBV20-1,TRBJ2-3,-,TGCAGTGCTAGAGGGAACAGCTACACAGATACGCAGTATTTT,CSARGNSYTDTQYF
-,TRBV7-2,TRBJ1-6,once,TGTGCCAGCAGAATAAGGGGGGCAGTAGATAATTCACCCCTCCACTTT,CASRIRGAVDNSPLHF
-,TRBV18,TRBJ2-1,-,TGTGCCAGCTCACCACCGGCCCGCGACGGTGAGCAGTTCTTC,CASSPPARDGEQFF
-,TRBV29-1,TRBJ1-1,-,TGTAGTGTAGGACGGCCAAACACTGAAGCTTTCTTT,CSVGRPNTEAFF
TRBD1,TRBV5-1,TRBJ2-6,many,TGCGCCAGCAGCTTGGCCGGCGTGCCAGGGGGCTCTGGGGCCAACGTCCTGACTTTC,CASSLAGVPGGSGANVLTF
-,TRBV5-1,TRBJ1-1,-,TGCGCCAGCAGCTTGGCGACAGGACCGGGAGGGAACACTGAAGCTTTCTTT,CASSLATGPGGNTEAFF
-,TRBV7-2,TRBJ1-2,few,TGTGCCAGCAGACAACCTGTACAGGCTAACTATGGCTACACCTTC,CASRQPVQANYGYTF
-,TRBV3-1,TRBJ2-7,few,TGTGCCAGCAGCCAGACGGGATACAGAGCCTACGAGCAGTACTTC,CASSQTGYRAYEQYF
TRBD1,TRBV28,TRBJ1-1,few,TGTGCCAGCAGCCCCAGGGGGACGGGGGAAGCTTTCTTT,CASSPRGTGEAFF
TRBD1,TRBV7-9,TRBJ2-2,-,TGTGCCAGCAGGACACAGGGGGCGGCCGGGGAGCTGTTTTTT,CASRTQGAAGELFF
-,TRBV20-1,TRBJ2-1,many,TGCAGTGCTAGTGACGGGTCCTACAATGAGCAGTTCTTC,CSASDGSYNEQFF